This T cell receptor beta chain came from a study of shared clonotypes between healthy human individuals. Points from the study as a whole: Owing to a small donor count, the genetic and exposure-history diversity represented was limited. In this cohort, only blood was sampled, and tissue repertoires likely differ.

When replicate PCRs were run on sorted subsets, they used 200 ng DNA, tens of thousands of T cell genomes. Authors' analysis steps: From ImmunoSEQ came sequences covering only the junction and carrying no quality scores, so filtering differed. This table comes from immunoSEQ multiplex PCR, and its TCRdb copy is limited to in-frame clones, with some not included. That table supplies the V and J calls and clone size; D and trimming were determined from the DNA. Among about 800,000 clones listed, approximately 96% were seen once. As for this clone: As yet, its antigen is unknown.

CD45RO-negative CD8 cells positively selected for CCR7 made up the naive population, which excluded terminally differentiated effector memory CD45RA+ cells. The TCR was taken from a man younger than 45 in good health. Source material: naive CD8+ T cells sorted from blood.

The CDR3 DNA reads as TGCGCCAGCAGCCACCCGGGCATGGCAGGCAACGACGAGCAGTACTTC. Protein sequence: CASSHPGMAGNDEQYF. J is TRBJ2-7 and V is TRBV4-1; D is uncertain. V lost 3 bases to trimming and J lost 5 bases, with 20 bases between them. From germline, CDR1 is MGHRA and CDR2 YSYEKL. The CDR3 covers 16 residues.